The source of this TCR beta chain is a study of T cell responses to AZD1222 COVID-19 vaccine. Sequenced by immunoSEQ multiplex PCR; TCRdb stores in-frame clones only, minus some. The data hold some 120,000 clones, with about 90% observed a single time. The CDR3 is made up of 13 amino acids. V lost 4 bases and J 1 base, leaving 7 bases between the germline ends. CDR1 and CDR2 (germline): LNHDA, SQIVND (reference sequence). V and J are TRBV19 and TRBJ1-1, with D unresolved. This clonotype originated in an adult in good health. The starting material was peripheral blood, obtained on day 0 of AZD1222 vaccination. The CDR3 nucleotides read TGTGCCAGTAGTAGAAGACAGAACACTGAAGCTTTCTTT. It codes for CASSRRQNTEAFF.